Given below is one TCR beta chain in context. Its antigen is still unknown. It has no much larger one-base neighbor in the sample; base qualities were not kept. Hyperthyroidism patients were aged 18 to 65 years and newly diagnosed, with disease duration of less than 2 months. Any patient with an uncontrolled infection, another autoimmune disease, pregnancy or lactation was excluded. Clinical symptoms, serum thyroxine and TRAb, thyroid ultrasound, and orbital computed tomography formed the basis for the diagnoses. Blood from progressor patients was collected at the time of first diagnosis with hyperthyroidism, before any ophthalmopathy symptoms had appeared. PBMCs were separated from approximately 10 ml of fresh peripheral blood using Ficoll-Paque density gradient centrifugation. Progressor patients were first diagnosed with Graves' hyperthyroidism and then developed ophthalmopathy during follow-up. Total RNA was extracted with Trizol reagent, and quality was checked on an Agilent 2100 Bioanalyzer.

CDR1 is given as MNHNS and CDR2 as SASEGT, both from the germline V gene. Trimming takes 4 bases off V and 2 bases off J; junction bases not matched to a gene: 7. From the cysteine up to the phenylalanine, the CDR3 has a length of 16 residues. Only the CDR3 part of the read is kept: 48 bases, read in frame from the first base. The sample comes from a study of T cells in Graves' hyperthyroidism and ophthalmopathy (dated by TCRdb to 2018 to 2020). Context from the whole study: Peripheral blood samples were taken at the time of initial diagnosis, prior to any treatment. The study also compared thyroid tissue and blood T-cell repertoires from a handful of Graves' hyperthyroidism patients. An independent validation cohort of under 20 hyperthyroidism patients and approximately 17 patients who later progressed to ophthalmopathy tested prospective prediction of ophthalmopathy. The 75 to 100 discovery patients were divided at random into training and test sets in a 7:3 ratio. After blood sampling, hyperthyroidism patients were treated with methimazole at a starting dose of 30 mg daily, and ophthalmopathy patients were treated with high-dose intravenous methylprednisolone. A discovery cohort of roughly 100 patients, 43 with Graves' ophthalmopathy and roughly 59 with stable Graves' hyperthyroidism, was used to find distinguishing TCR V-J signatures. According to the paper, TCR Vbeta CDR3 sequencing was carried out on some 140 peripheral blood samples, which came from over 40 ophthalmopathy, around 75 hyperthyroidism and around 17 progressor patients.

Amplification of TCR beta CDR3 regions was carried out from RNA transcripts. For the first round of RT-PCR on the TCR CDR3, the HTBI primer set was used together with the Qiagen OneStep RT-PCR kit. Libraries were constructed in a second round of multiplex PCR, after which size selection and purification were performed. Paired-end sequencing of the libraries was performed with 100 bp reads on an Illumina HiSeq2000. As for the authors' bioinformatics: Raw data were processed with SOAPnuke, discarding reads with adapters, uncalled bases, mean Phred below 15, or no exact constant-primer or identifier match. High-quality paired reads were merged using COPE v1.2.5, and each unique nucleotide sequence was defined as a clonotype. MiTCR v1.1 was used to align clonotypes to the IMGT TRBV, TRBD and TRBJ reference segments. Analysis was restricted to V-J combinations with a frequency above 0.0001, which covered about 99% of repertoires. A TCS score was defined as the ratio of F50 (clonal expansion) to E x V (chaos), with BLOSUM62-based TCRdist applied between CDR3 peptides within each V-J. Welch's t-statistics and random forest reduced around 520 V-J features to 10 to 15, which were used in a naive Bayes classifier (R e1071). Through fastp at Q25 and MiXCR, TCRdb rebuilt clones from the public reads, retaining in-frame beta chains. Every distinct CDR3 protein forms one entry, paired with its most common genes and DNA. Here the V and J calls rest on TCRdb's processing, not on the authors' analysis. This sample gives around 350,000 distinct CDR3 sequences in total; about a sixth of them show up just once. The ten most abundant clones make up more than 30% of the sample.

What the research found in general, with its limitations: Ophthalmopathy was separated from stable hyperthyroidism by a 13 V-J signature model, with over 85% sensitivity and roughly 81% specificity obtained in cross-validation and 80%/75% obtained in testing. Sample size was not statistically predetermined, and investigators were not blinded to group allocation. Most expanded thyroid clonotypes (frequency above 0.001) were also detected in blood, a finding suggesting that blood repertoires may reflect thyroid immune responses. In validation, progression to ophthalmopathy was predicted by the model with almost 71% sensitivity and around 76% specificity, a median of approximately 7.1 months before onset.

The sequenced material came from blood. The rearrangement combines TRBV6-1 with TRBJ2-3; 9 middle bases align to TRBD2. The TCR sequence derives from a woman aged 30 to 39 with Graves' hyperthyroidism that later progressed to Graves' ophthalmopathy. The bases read TGTGCCAGCAGTGCGGTAGCGGGAGTTTCCACAGATACGCAGTATTTT. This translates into CASSAVAGVSTDTQYF.